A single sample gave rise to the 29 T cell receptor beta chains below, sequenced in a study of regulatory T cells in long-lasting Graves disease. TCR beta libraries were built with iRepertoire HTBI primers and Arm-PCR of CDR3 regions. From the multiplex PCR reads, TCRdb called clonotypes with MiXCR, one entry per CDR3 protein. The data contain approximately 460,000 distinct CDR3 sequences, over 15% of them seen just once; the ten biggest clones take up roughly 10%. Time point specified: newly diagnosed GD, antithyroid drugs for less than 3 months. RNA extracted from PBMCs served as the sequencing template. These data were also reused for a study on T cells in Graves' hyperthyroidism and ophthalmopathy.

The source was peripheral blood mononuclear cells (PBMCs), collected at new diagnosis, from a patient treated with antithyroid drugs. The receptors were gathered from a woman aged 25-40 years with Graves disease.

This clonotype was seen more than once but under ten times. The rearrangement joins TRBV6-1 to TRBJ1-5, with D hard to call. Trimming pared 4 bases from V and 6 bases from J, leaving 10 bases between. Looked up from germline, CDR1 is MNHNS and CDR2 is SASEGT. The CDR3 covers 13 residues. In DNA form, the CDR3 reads TGTGCCAGCAGTGCAAGGGAGAGTCAGCCCCAGCATTTT. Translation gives CASSARESQPQHF.

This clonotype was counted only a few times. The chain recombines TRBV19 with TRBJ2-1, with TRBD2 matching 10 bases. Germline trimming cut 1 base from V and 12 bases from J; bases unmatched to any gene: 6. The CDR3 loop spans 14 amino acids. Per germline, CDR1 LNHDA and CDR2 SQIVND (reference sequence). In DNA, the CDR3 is TGTGCCAGTAGTATAGCCCAGCGGGAGGGGGTGCAGTTCTTC. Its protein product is CASSIAQREGVQFF. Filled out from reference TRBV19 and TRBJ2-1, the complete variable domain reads DGGITQSPKYLFRKEGQNVTLSCEQNLNHDAMYWYRQDPGQGLRLIYYSQIVNDFQKGDIAEGYSVSREKKESFPLTVTSAQKNPTAFYLCASSIAQREGVQFFGPGTRLTVL.

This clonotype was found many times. The DNA of the CDR3 is TGTGCCAGCTCACCTCCTCTAGCGGGAGAGGGGAGAGAGACCCAGTACTTC. Protein product: CASSPPLAGEGRETQYF. V and J are TRBV18 and TRBJ2-5, with 10 bases aligning to TRBD2. The V and J ends lost 3 bases and 4 bases, in that order; junction bases with no gene match: 11. Germline CDR1 and CDR2: KGHSH and LQKENI. CDR3 length equals 17 residues. Variable domain in full (rest from reference TRBV18 and TRBJ2-5): NAGVMQNPRHLVRRRGQEARLRCSPMKGHSHVYWYRQLPEEGLKFMVYLQKENIIDESGMPKERFSAEFPKEGPSILRIQQVVRGDSAAYFCASSPPLAGEGRETQYFGPGTRLLVL.

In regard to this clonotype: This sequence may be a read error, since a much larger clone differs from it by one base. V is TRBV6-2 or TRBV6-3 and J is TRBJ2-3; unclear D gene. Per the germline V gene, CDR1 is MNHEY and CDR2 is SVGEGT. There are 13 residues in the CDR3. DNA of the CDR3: TGCACCAGCAGTGAGTCGATTCCAGATACGCAGTATTTT. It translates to CTSSESIPDTQYF.

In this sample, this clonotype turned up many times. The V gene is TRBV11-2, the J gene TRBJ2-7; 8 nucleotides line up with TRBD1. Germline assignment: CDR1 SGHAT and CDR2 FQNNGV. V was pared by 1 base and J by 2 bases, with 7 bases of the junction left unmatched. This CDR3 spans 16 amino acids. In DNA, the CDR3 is TGTGCCAGCAGCTTAGTTCACAGGGGGACCCCCTACGAGCAGTACTTC. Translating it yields CASSLVHRGTPYEQYF.

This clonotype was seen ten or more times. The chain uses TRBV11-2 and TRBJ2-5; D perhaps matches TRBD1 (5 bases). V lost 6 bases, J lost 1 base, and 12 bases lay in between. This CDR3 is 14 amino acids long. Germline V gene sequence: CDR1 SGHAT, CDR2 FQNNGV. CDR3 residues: CASSSGSRQETQYF. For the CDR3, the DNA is TGTGCCAGCAGTTCAGGGTCCCGCCAAGAGACCCAGTACTTC.

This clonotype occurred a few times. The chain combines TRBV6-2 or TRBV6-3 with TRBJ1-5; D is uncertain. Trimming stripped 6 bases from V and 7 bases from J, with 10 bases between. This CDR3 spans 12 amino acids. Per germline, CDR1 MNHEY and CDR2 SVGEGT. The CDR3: CASSLGPQPQHF. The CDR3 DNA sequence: TGTGCCAGCAGCCTCGGGCCGCAGCCCCAGCATTTT.

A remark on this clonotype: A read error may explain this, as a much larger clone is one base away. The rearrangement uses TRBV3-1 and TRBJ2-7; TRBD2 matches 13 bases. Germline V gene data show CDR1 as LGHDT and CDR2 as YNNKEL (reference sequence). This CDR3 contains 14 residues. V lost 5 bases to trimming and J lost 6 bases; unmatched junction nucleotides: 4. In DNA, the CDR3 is TGTGCCAGCAGCAACGGACTAGCGGGAGTCGAGCAGTACTTC. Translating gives CASSNGLAGVEQYF.

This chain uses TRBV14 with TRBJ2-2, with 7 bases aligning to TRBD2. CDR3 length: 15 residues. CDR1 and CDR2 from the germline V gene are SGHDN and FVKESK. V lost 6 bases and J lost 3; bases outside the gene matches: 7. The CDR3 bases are TGTGCCAGCAGGGGCCGGGGGGACTACACCGGGGAGCTGTTTTTT. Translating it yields CASRGRGDYTGELFF.

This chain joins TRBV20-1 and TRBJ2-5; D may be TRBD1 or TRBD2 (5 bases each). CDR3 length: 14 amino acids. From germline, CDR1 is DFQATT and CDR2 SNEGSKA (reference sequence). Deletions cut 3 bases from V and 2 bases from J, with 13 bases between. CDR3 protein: CSARRGVGQETQYF. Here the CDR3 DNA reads TGCAGTGCTAGGAGAGGGGTAGGGCAAGAGACCCAGTACTTC.

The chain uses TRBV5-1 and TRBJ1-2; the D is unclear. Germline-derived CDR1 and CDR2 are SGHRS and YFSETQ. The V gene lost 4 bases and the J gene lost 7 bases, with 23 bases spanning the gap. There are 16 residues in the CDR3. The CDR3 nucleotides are TGCGCCAGCAGCGCACGGGCACCCGCGGCGTCCTTTGGCTACACCTTC. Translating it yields CASSARAPAASFGYTF.

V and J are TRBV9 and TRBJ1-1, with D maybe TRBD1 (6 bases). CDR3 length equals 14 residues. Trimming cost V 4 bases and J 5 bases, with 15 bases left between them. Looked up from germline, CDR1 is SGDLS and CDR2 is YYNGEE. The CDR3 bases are TGTGCCAGCAGCACCGACGGACAGCGGACTGAAGCTTTCTTT. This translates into CASSTDGQRTEAFF.

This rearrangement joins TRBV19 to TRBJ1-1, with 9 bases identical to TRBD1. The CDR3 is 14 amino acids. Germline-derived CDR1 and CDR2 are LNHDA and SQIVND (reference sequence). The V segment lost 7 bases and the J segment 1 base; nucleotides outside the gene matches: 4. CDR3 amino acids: CASNWGQGNTEAFF. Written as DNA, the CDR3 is TGTGCCAGTAACTGGGGACAGGGGAACACTGAAGCTTTCTTT.

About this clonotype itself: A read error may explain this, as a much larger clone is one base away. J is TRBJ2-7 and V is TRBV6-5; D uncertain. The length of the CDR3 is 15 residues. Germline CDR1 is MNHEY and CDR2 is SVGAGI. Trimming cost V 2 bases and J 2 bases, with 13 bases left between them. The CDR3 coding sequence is TGTGCCAGCAGTTACAAAAGCGAAGAACCCTACGAGCAGTACTTC. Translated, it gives CASSYKSEEPYEQYF.

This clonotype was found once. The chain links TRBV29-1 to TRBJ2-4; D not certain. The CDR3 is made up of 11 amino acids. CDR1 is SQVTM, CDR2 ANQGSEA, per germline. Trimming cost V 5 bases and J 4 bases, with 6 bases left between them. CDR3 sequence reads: CSVITKNIQYF. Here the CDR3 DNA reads TGCAGCGTTATTACGAAAAACATTCAGTACTTC.

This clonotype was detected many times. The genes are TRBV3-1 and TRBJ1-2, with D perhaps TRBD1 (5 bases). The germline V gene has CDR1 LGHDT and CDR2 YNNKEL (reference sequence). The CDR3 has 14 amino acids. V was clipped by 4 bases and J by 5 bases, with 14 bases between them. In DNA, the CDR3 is TGTGCCAGCAGCCGAGGGACCTTTCATTATGGCTACACCTTC. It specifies CASSRGTFHYGYTF.

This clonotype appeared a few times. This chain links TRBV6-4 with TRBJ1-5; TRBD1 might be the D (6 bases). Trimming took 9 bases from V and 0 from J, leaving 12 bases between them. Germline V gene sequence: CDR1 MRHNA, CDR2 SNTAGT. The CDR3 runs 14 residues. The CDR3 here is CARGGGYSNQPQHF. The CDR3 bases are TGTGCCAGGGGAGGGGGATATAGCAATCAGCCCCAGCATTTT.

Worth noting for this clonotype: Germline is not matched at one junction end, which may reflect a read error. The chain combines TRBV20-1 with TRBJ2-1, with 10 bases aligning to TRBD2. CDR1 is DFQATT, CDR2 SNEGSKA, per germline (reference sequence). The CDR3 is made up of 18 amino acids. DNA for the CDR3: TGCAGTGCTAGAGTTCGGCTAGCGGGAGTTAGAGTCTACAATGATCAGTTCTTC. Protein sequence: CSARVRLAGVRVYNDQFF.

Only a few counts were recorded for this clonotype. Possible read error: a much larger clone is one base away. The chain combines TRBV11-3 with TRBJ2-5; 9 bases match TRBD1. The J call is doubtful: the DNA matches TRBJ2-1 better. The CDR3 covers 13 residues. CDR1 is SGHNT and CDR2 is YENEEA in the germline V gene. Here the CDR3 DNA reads TGTGCCAGCAGCACGACAGGGGGGCATGAGCAGTTCTTC. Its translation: CASSTTGGHEQFF.

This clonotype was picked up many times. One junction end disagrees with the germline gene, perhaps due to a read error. The CDR3 sequence: CASSLTTNTEAFF. CDR3 nucleotides: TGTGCCAGCAGCCTCACAACCAACACTGAAGCTTTCTTT. The chain is built from TRBV5-1 and TRBJ1-1; D ambiguous. The germline gives CDR1 SGHRS, CDR2 YFSETQ. CDR3 length: 13 amino acids.

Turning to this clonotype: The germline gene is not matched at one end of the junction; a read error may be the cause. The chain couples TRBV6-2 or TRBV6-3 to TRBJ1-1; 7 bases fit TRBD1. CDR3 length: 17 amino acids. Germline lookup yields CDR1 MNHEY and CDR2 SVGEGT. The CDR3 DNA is TGTGCCAGCAGTAAATATGTTCCGGGACAGTTCGGTCCTGAAGCTTCCTTT. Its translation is CASSKYVPGQFGPEASF.

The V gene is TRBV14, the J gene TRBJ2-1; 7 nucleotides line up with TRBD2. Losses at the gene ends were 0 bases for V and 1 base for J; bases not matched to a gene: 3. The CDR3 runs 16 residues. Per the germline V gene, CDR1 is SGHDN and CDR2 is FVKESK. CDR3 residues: CASSQDAGVSYNEQFF. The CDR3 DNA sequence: TGTGCCAGCAGCCAAGACGCGGGAGTATCCTACAATGAGCAGTTCTTC.

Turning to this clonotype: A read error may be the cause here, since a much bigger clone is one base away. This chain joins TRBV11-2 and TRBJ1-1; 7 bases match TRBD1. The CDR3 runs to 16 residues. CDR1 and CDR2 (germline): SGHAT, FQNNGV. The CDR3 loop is CASSPRPTGMNPEAFF. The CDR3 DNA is TGTGCCAGCAGCCCCCGACCGACAGGGATGAACCCTGAAGCTTTCTTT. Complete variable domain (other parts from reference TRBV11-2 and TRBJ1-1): EAGVAQSPRYKIIEKRQSVAFWCNPISGHATLYWYQQILGQGPKLLIQFQNNGVVDDSQLPKDRFSAERLKGVDSTLKIQPAKLEDSAVYLCASSPRPTGMNPEAFFGQGTRLTVV.

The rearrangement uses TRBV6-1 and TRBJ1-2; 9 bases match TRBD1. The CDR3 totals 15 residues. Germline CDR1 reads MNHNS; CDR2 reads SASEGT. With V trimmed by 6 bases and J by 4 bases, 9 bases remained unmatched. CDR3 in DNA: TGTGCCAGCAGGACCGAGACAGGGGGAGGCTATGGCTACACCTTC. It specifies CASRTETGGGYGYTF.

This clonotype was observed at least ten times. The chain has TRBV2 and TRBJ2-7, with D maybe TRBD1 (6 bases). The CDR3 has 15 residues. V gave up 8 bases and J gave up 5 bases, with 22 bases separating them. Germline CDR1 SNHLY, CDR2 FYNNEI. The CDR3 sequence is CASVLGLGARNEQYF. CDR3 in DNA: TGTGCCAGCGTACTGGGGTTGGGGGCGCGCAACGAGCAGTACTTC.

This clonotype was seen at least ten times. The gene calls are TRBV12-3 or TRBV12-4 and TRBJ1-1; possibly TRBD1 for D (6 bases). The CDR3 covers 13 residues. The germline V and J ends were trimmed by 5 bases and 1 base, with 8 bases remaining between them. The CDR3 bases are TGTGCCAGCAGTATGACAGGGAACACTGAAGCTTTCTTT. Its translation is CASSMTGNTEAFF.

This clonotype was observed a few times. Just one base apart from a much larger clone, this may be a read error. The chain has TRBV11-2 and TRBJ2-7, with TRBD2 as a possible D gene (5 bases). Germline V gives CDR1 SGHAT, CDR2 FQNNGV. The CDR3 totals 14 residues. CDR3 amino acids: CASSRPTKAYEQHF. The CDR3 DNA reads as TGTGCCAGCAGCCGACCGACTAAAGCCTACGAGCAGCACTTC.

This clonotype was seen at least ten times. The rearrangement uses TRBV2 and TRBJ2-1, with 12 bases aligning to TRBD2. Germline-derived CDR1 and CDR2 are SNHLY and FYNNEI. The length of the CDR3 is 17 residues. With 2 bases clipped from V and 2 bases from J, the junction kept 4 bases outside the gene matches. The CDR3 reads CASSESASGRAYNEQFF. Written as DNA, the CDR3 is TGTGCCAGCAGTGAATCGGCTAGCGGGAGGGCCTACAATGAGCAGTTCTTC.

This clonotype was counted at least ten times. CDR3 DNA: TGTGCCAGCTCACCATTAGCGGGGCCTAGCACAGATACGCAGTATTTT. Protein product: CASSPLAGPSTDTQYF. V is TRBV18 and J is TRBJ2-3; 8 positions agree with TRBD2. The ends lost 2 bases at V and 0 bases at J; junction bases unmatched: 4. CDR1 is KGHSH and CDR2 is LQKENI in the germline V gene. This CDR3 is built from 16 residues. The full variable domain, rest sourced from reference TRBV18 and TRBJ2-3, is NAGVMQNPRHLVRRRGQEARLRCSPMKGHSHVYWYRQLPEEGLKFMVYLQKENIIDESGMPKERFSAEFPKEGPSILRIQQVVRGDSAAYFCASSPLAGPSTDTQYFGPGTRLTVL.